The T cell receptor (beta chain) under discussion was sequenced for a study of T-cell memory formation after mild COVID-19. TCRdb re-derived calls from the 5' RACE reads in MiXCR, one entry per CDR3 protein. This table has about 290,000 distinct CDR3 sequences, approximately 18% appearing once. This CDR3 comprises 14 residues. Trimming removed 6 bases from V and 5 bases from J, with 16 bases in between. Regarding the study as a whole: Later expanders leaned CD4+, whereas day 15 to 85 contracting clones were balanced CD4/CD8.

Worth noting for this clonotype: Its antigen remains unknown.

The TCR was taken from a man aged 18 to 30 who had mild COVID-19 (a few samples of this study predate the infection). Cell type and time point are not known. Sequenced sample: PBMCs or a T cell subset sorted from them (not recorded which). This chain joins TRBV12-3 or TRBV12-4 and TRBJ2-5; the D gene is possibly TRBD2 (6 bases). The CDR3 DNA reads as TGTGCCAGCAGCCTGACCTGGGGGACTGAGACCCAGTACTTC. As protein: CASSLTWGTETQYF.